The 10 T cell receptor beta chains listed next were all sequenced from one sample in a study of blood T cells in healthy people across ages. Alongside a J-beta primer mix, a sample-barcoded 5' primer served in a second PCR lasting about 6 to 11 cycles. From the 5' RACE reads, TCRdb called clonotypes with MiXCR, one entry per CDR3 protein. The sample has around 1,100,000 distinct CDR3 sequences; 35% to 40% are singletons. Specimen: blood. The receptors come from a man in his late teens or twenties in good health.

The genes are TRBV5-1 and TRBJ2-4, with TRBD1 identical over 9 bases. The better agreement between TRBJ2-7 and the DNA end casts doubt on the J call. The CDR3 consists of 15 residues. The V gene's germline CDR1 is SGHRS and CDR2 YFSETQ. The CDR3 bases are TGCGCCAGCAGCTTAGTCGGACAGGGGATGCACGAGCAGTACTTC. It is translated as CASSLVGQGMHEQYF.

The CDR3 loop is CASSLEGRQGVEAFF. The CDR3 nucleotides are TGCGCCAGCAGCTTGGAAGGTCGGCAGGGCGTTGAAGCTTTCTTT. The V gene is TRBV5-1, the J gene TRBJ1-1; TRBD1 is a possible D gene (5 bases). The germline gives CDR1 SGHRS, CDR2 YFSETQ. V lost 0 bases and J 7 bases, leaving 16 bases between the germline ends. The CDR3 has 15 residues.

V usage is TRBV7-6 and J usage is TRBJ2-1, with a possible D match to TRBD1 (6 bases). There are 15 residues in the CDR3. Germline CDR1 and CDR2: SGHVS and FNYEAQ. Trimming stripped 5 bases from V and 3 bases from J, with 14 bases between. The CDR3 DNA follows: TGTGCCAGCAGCCCGAGGGCACAGGGCTACAATGAGCAGTTCTTC. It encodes CASSPRAQGYNEQFF.

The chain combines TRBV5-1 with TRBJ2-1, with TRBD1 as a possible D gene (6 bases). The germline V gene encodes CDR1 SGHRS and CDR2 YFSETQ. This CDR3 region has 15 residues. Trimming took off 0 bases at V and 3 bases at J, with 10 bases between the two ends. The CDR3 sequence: CASSLVAGDYNEQFF. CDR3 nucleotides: TGCGCCAGCAGCTTGGTGGCAGGGGACTACAATGAGCAGTTCTTC.

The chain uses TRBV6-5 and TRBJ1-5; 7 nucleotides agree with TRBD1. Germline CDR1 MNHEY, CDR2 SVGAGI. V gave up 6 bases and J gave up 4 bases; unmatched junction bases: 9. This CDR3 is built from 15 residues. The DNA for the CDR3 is TGTGCCAGCAGCCGGCCGACAGGGAAAAATCAGCCCCAGCATTTT. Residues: CASSRPTGKNQPQHF.

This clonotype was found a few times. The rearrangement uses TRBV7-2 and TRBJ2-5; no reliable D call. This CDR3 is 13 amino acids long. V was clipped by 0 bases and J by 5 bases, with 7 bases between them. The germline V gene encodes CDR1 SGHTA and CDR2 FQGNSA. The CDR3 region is CASSLASFETQYF. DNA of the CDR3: TGTGCCAGCAGCTTAGCGAGTTTTGAGACCCAGTACTTC.

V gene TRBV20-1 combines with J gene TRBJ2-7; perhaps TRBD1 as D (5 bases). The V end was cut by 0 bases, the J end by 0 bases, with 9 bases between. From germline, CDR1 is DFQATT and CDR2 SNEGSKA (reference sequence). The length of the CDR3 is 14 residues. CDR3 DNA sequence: TGCAGTGCTAGAGATCTGGGGCACTCCTACGAGCAGTACTTC. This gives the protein CSARDLGHSYEQYF.

CDR3 bases: TGTGCCAGCAGCTTATCGGCAGGGGGCTACACCGGGGAGCTGTTTTTT. Translating it yields CASSLSAGGYTGELFF. This chain joins TRBV7-9 and TRBJ2-2; 8 nucleotides match TRBD1. Germline CDR1 SEHNR, CDR2 FQNEAQ (reference sequence). The CDR3 consists of 16 residues. J was trimmed by 3 bases and V by 2 bases; bases with no gene match: 5.

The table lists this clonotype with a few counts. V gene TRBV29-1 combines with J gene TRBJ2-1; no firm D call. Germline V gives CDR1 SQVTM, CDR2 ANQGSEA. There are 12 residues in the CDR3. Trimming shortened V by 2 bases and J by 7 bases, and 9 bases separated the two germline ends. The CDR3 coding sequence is TGCAGCGTTGAAAACCCCGGGAATGAGCAGTTCTTC. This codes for CSVENPGNEQFF.

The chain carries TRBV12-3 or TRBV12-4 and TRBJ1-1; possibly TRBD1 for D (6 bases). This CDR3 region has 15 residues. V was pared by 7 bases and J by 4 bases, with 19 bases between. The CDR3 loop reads CASTLLTGMATEAFF. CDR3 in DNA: TGTGCCAGCACCCTACTAACAGGGATGGCCACTGAAGCTTTCTTT.